The clone carrying this T cell receptor beta chain has more than one count but fewer than ten. Data came from immunoSEQ multiplex PCR; TCRdb stores just in-frame clones and leaves some out. The sample has some 150,000 clones, more than 80% seen once. The sample comes from a study of control samples from healthy donors and cancer patients. Germline values: CDR1 SGHTA, CDR2 FQGTGA. The CDR3 consists of 16 residues. V trimming: 6 bases; J trimming: 10 bases; junction bases outside the gene matches: 14. The receptor was derived from a man aged 18 to 29 in good health. The specimen was blood. This chain uses TRBV7-3 with TRBJ2-1; TRBD2 matches at 11 bases. CDR3 sequence (DNA): TGTGCCAGCAGTCCATCCGGGACTAGCGGACATCCAGAGCAGTTCTTC. Translating gives CASSPSGTSGHPEQFF.